Sequencing of this T cell receptor beta chain was carried out in a study of graft-versus-host responses after intestinal transplantation. The wider study: Grafts that recipients had were multivisceral, liver-intestinal, or isolated intestinal transplants.

This CDR3 contains 14 residues. Trimming at V came to 3 bases and at J to 5 bases, leaving 5 bases not matched to a gene. Per germline, CDR1 SGDLS and CDR2 YYNGEE. Profiled with immunoSEQ multiplex PCR; TCRdb holds only in-frame clones, not every one. Of about 38,000 clones listed, 83% were seen once; the top ten hold about 3.5%. Study-wide findings and caveats: GvH clones turned up in recipient marrow; some had shown up first in ileum or blood. Where graft-donor T cell macrochimerism was present, patients had high graft-versus-host to host-versus-graft clonal ratios in allografts. Peak GvH clone levels in circulation were associated with early post-transplant HvG declines.

Points on this clone: No antigen is known for it.

The chain recombines TRBV9 with TRBJ1-1; 9 bases align to TRBD1. This material consisted of PBMCs, taken about 990 days after transplant. The sequence derives from a human patient who received an intestinal transplant, so some T cells may come from the graft donor. The CDR3 loop is CASSAYRGRTEAFF. The CDR3 nucleotides are TGTGCCAGCAGCGCGTACAGGGGGCGAACTGAAGCTTTCTTT.